The 15 T cell receptor beta chains listed next were all sequenced from one sample in a study of beta chain features in type 1 diabetes. Expressed TCRB transcripts were sequenced because the isolated RNA had all been reverse transcribed beforehand. Assay used: immunoSEQ multiplex PCR; TCRdb lists only in-frame clones, some missing. This table has a few hundred thousand clones, about 14% appearing once. Their cognate antigens are unknown. General study results and limits: Shorter TCRB CDR3s, moderately but significantly so, marked every one of the four CD4+ subsets in Type 1 diabetes patients.

The material sequenced was naive CD4+ T cells from blood. These receptors all come from a young woman with type 1 diabetes.

Only a few counts were recorded for this clone. The rearrangement uses TRBV13 and TRBJ2-2; 13 positions agree with TRBD2. The CDR3 loop spans 17 amino acids. V gave up 4 bases and J gave up 0 bases; unmatched junction bases: 2. The germline V gene encodes CDR1 PRHDT and CDR2 FYEKMQ (reference sequence). CDR3 sequence (DNA): TGTGCCAGCAGCTCGACTAGCGGGAGGCCGAACACCGGGGAGCTGTTTTTT. Its translation is CASSSTSGRPNTGELFF.

The table lists this clone with a few counts. Here the CDR3 DNA reads TGTGCCAGTAGTATTATAGGGGAACGGCGCACTGAAGCTTTCTTT. Translated, it gives CASSIIGERRTEAFF. The chain is built from TRBV19 and TRBJ1-1; possibly TRBD1 for D (5 bases). The CDR3 length is 15 residues. Germline CDR1 and CDR2: LNHDA and SQIVND (reference sequence). Trimming stripped 3 bases from V and 4 bases from J, with 15 bases between.

The rearrangement joins TRBV28 to TRBJ1-1; 7 nucleotides agree with TRBD1. The length of the CDR3 is 16 residues. Germline lookup yields CDR1 MDHEN and CDR2 SYDVKM. V lost 4 bases and J lost 0; bases outside the gene matches: 8. The CDR3 sequence: CASSSATGRMNTEAFF. Written as DNA, the CDR3 is TGTGCCAGCAGTTCCGCGACAGGGCGGATGAACACTGAAGCTTTCTTT. Based on the CDR3 plus reference TRBV28 and TRBJ1-1, the full variable domain is DVKVTQSSRYLVKRTGEKVFLECVQDMDHENMFWYRQDPGLGLRLIYFSYDVKMKEKGDIPEGYSVSREKKERFSLILESASTNQTSMYLCASSSATGRMNTEAFFGQGTRLTVV.

Only a few counts were recorded for this clone. The chain links TRBV11-3 to TRBJ2-1; D unclear. V lost 2 bases to trimming and J lost 6 bases, with 11 bases between them. The germline V gene has CDR1 SGHNT and CDR2 YENEEA. The CDR3 length is 14 residues. As DNA, the CDR3 is TGTGCCAGCAGCTTATTGTCCCAGGTCAATGAGCAGTTCTTC. Its protein is CASSLLSQVNEQFF.

This chain connects TRBV2 to TRBJ1-2; D may be TRBD1 (6 bases). CDR1 is SNHLY and CDR2 is FYNNEI in the germline V gene. CDR3 length equals 14 residues. Trimming cost V 8 bases and J 5 bases, with 18 bases left between them. The CDR3 loop reads CASLLRGGDYGYTF. The DNA of the CDR3 is TGTGCCAGCCTCCTAAGGGGGGGCGATTATGGCTACACCTTC.

The CDR3 coding sequence is TGTGCCAGCAGTTACTCCGGTACGCAGTATTTT. This gives the protein CASSYSGTQYF. The chain combines TRBV6-5 with TRBJ2-3; D not certain. This CDR3 has 11 amino acids. CDR1 and CDR2 (germline): MNHEY, SVGAGI. V was trimmed by 0 bases and J by 8 bases, leaving 3 bases between them.

This clone was recorded a few times. This chain uses TRBV19 with TRBJ2-1, with 9 bases matching TRBD1. CDR1 LNHDA and CDR2 SQIVND come from the germline V gene (reference sequence). V shed 6 bases, J shed 4 bases, and the junction held 7 bases outside the gene matches. The CDR3 is 15 amino acids. CDR3 loop: CASSPRDREYNEQFF. CDR3 nucleotides: TGTGCCAGTAGCCCCCGGGACAGGGAGTACAATGAGCAGTTCTTC.

The chain uses TRBV15 and TRBJ1-1, with no clear D. The V gene's germline CDR1 is LNHNV and CDR2 YYDKDF (reference sequence). The CDR3 runs to 14 residues. Trimming removed 0 bases at V and 1 base at J, with 6 bases between. CDR3 protein: CATSRDTGNTEAFF. DNA for the CDR3: TGTGCCACCAGCAGAGACACCGGGAACACTGAAGCTTTCTTT.

This clone was detected only a few times. J is TRBJ2-2 and V is TRBV5-1, with D possibly being TRBD2 (6 bases). V lost 0 bases and J lost 0, with 9 bases in between. This CDR3 contains 16 residues. The germline V gene encodes CDR1 SGHRS and CDR2 YFSETQ. CDR3: CASSLVGGANTGELFF. As DNA, the CDR3 is TGCGCCAGCAGCTTGGTTGGAGGGGCGAACACCGGGGAGCTGTTTTTT.

V gene TRBV5-4 combines with J gene TRBJ2-3, with 7 bases lining up with TRBD2. Germline V gives CDR1 SGHNT, CDR2 YYREEE (reference sequence). V gave up 4 bases and J gave up 3 bases; unmatched junction bases: 5. The CDR3 length is 14 residues. The CDR3 reads CASSRTSLTDTQYF. In DNA form, the CDR3 reads TGTGCCAGCAGCCGGACTAGTCTGACAGATACGCAGTATTTT.

This clone was counted only a few times. V is TRBV19 and J is TRBJ1-1, with 8 positions matching TRBD1. Germline trimming cut 5 bases from V and 0 bases from J; bases unmatched to any gene: 5. Germline V gives CDR1 LNHDA, CDR2 SQIVND (reference sequence). The CDR3 extends over 15 amino acids. The CDR3 region is CASSPPDRVNTEAFF. In nucleotides, the CDR3 is TGTGCCAGTAGTCCCCCGGACAGGGTGAACACTGAAGCTTTCTTT.

This chain links TRBV7-6 with TRBJ2-1, with 8 bases identical to TRBD2. CDR3 size: 16 residues. Germline V lookup: CDR1 SGHVS, CDR2 FNYEAQ. The V and J ends lost 2 bases and 1 base, in that order; junction bases with no gene match: 4. The CDR3 loop reads CASSLLSGNSYNEQFF. In DNA form, the CDR3 reads TGTGCCAGCAGCTTACTTAGCGGGAATTCCTACAATGAGCAGTTCTTC.

The genes are TRBV30 and TRBJ2-3; 7 bases agree with TRBD2. Trimming cost V 5 bases and J 4 bases; bases outside gene matches: 9. CDR1 is GTSNPN and CDR2 is SVGIG in the germline V gene (reference sequence). The CDR3 has 14 residues. Here the CDR3 reads CAWGKGGSSDTQYF. The CDR3 coding sequence is TGTGCCTGGGGTAAGGGCGGGAGTTCAGATACGCAGTATTTT.

This clone was found once. The chain is built from TRBV7-9 and TRBJ2-7; 9 bases map to TRBD1. CDR1 is SEHNR, CDR2 FQNEAQ, per germline (reference sequence). The CDR3 is made up of 13 amino acids. The trim removed 8 bases at V and 3 bases at J, leaving 5 bases unmatched. The CDR3 DNA reads as TGTGCCAGCGCGGACAGGGGAGACTACGAGCAGTACTTC. Amino acids: CASADRGDYEQYF. Complete variable domain (other parts from reference TRBV7-9 and TRBJ2-7): DTGVSQNPRHKITKRGQNVTFRCDPISEHNRLYWYRQTLGQGPEFLTYFQNEAQLEKSRLLSDRFSAERPKGSFSTLEIQRTEQGDSAMYLCASADRGDYEQYFGPGTRLTVT.

The chain recombines TRBV19 with TRBJ1-1; no clear D. Trimming took 1 base from V and 1 from J, leaving 16 bases between them. Per the germline V gene, CDR1 is LNHDA and CDR2 is SQIVND (reference sequence). The CDR3 is made up of 17 amino acids. The CDR3 loop reads CASSIAPLVEGNTEAFF. The CDR3 bases are TGTGCCAGTAGTATAGCTCCATTGGTCGAGGGGAACACTGAAGCTTTCTTT.